This entry lists 9 T cell receptor beta chains sequenced from one sample in a study of chemoradiotherapy in HPV16-positive cancers (dated by TCRdb to the early 2020s). Library generation was performed with the immunoSEQ multiplex PCR assay. What TCRdb holds here is the immuneACCESS table cut down to in-frame rearrangements. Part of the clones is not present; checked against another copy, under half of the missing clones reflect an unresolved V gene, and the others are unexplained. The sample table contains fewer than 70,000 clones; only one count was recorded for roughly 90% of them. 2.5% to 4% of the sample belongs to the ten largest clones. The sample consisted of blood, taken from a patient who underwent chemoradiotherapy. The receptors were gathered from a human donor with HPV-associated anogenital cancer.

V usage is TRBV11-3 and J usage is TRBJ1-3; no firm D call. Trimming cost V 5 bases and J 0 bases, with 8 bases left between them. Germline lookup yields CDR1 SGHNT and CDR2 YENEEA. The CDR3 has 14 amino acids. Written as DNA, the CDR3 is TGTGCCAGCAGCACTGGGGACTCTGGAAACACCATATATTTT. This encodes CASSTGDSGNTIYF.

The J gene is TRBJ2-7, the V gene TRBV6-5, with 10 bases lining up with TRBD1. The CDR3 has 16 amino acids. V shed 2 bases, J shed 2 bases, and the junction held 6 bases outside the gene matches. Per germline, CDR1 MNHEY and CDR2 SVGAGI. CDR3 in DNA: TGTGCCAGCAGTTACCCCGGACAGGGGGGAACCTACGAGCAGTACTTC. It encodes CASSYPGQGGTYEQYF.

The rearrangement joins TRBV9 to TRBJ2-3, with a weak D call TRBD2 (7 bases). CDR1 SGDLS and CDR2 YYNGEE come from the germline V gene. Trimming pared 4 bases from V and 3 bases from J, leaving 15 bases between. This CDR3 comprises 15 residues. The DNA for the CDR3 is TGTGCCAGCAGCCCCGGGGGGCGGGTGACAGATACGCAGTATTTT. This gives the protein CASSPGGRVTDTQYF.

This chain connects TRBV7-6 to TRBJ2-2; D perhaps matches TRBD1 (5 bases). The ends were cut back, 5 bases at V and 0 bases at J, with 10 bases in the middle. This CDR3 has 15 residues. Germline V gives CDR1 SGHVS, CDR2 FNYEAQ. The DNA of the CDR3 is TGTGCCAGCAGCCCCAGGGAAACGAACACCGGGGAGCTGTTTTTT. It is translated as CASSPRETNTGELFF.

The chain uses TRBV7-6 and TRBJ2-5; D is perhaps TRBD1 or TRBD2 (7 bases each). The CDR3 is made up of 14 amino acids. The V gene lost 1 base and the J gene lost 7 bases, with 13 bases spanning the gap. From germline, CDR1 is SGHVS and CDR2 FNYEAQ. The CDR3 is CASSLGGQRGTQYF. The CDR3 DNA sequence: TGTGCCAGCAGCTTAGGGGGACAGCGGGGGACCCAGTACTTC.

The chain is built from TRBV10-2 and TRBJ2-1; TRBD2 matches 11 bases. The junction had 10 bases not matched to a gene; V was cut back by 0 bases and J by 9 bases. Per germline, CDR1 WSHSY and CDR2 SAAADI. The CDR3 sequence is 17 residues long. The CDR3 DNA is TGCGCCAGCAGTGAGTCAATGGTAGCGGGGGGGCCCGGTGAGCAGTTCTTC. Translating it yields CASSESMVAGGPGEQFF.

The chain carries TRBV4-2 and TRBJ2-7; 9 nucleotides agree with TRBD2. Germline CDR1 and CDR2: LGHNA and YNFKEQ. This CDR3 contains 16 residues. Trimming removed 4 bases from V and 0 bases from J; junction bases left unmatched: 7. The CDR3 spells CASSRDGRGGSYEQYF. The CDR3, as DNA: TGTGCCAGCAGCCGCGATGGGCGGGGGGGCTCCTACGAGCAGTACTTC.

CDR3 in DNA: TGTGCCAGCAGCGGGCGACAGGGGATAAAGGACACTGAAGCTTTCTTT. Translated: CASSGRQGIKDTEAFF. This chain uses TRBV5-6 with TRBJ1-1; 8 bases fit TRBD1. This CDR3 region has 16 residues. Per germline, CDR1 SGHDT and CDR2 YYEEEE. Trimming cost V 4 bases and J 3 bases; bases outside gene matches: 11.

The V gene is TRBV7-2, the J gene TRBJ2-3; 7 bases line up with TRBD1. The J segment lost 4 bases and the V segment lost 5 bases, leaving 9 bases of the junction unmatched. CDR1 SGHTA and CDR2 FQGNSA come from the germline V gene. This CDR3 is built from 15 residues. The chain's CDR3 is CASSPDRVLADTQYF. CDR3 sequence (DNA): TGTGCCAGCAGCCCAGACAGGGTGCTTGCAGATACGCAGTATTTT.